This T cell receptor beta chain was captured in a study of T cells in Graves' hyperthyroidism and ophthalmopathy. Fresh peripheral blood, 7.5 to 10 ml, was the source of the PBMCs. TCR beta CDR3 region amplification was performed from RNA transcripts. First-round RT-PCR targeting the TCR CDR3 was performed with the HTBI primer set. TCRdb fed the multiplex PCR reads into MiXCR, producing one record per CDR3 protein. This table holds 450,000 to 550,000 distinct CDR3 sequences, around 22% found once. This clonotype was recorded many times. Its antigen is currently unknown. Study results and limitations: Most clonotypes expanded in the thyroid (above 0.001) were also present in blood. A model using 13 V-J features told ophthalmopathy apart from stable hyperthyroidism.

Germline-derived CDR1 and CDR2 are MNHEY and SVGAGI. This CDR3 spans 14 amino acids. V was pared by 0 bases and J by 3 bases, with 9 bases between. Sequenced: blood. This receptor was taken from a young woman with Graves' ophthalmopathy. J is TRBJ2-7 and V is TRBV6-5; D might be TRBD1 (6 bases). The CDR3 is CASSYSVGGYEQYF. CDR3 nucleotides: TGTGCCAGCAGTTACTCGGTAGGGGGCTACGAGCAGTACTTC.